This T cell receptor (beta chain) was sequenced for a study of T cells in Graves' hyperthyroidism and ophthalmopathy. TCR beta CDR3 sequences were amplified from RNA transcripts. The HTBI primer set served for first-round RT-PCR of the TCR CDR3. One entry per CDR3 protein, called by TCRdb with MiXCR from the multiplex PCR reads. This table has a few hundred thousand distinct CDR3 sequences, 13% appearing once. The ends were cut back, 8 bases at V and 0 bases at J, with 8 bases in the middle. The length of the CDR3 is 12 residues. Germline V lookup: CDR1 GTSNPN, CDR2 SVGIG (reference sequence). Absence of ophthalmopathy progression within 18 months defined stable Graves' hyperthyroidism. Patients with uncontrolled infections, other autoimmune diseases, pregnancy or lactation were excluded.

Sequences were obtained from blood. V gene TRBV30 combines with J gene TRBJ1-3, with unresolved D. This clonotype was obtained from a woman aged 18-29 years with Graves' hyperthyroidism. The CDR3 coding sequence is TGTGCCCTACGGCTCTCTGGAAACACCATATATTTT. This sequence encodes CALRLSGNTIYF.